The rows below give T cell receptor beta chains drawn from one sample of a study of low-dose radiotherapy and immunotherapy resistance in tumors. MiXCR was run by TCRdb on the reads, yielding one entry per CDR3 protein. The data contain under 95,000 distinct CDR3 sequences, 15% to 20% of them singletons. The material sequenced was PBMCs, taken before treatment. The receptor set was obtained from a male donor with prostate cancer. The CDR3 runs from the conserved cysteine through the conserved F or W. The D gene is left open where the match is weak. Expanded clones are given a class, and other clones once, few, many or no size at all.

>TRBV6-1|many|-|TRBJ2-2
CASSEAATGELFF
TGTGCCAGCAGTGAAGCTGCGACCGGGGAGCTGTTTTTT
>TRBV24-1|many|TRBD1|TRBJ2-1
CATSDQDRGPHEQFF
TGTGCCACCAGTGATCAGGACAGGGGGCCCCATGAGCAGTTCTTC
>TRBV4-2|many|TRBD2|TRBJ2-3
CASSQVNSGGSLGGADTQYF
TGTGCCAGCAGCCAAGTTAATAGCGGGGGCTCACTAGGAGGGGCAGATACGCAGTATTTT
>TRBV2|many|TRBD2|TRBJ2-3
CASGTSGGPDTDTQYF
TGTGCCAGCGGGACTAGCGGGGGCCCGGACACAGATACGCAGTATTTT
>TRBV6-1|-|TRBD1|TRBJ1-2
CASSEASGQGGYGYTF
TGTGCCAGCAGTGAAGCGTCGGGACAGGGAGGCTATGGCTACACCTTC
>TRBV2|many|-|TRBJ1-1
CASSGLGGTEAFF
TGTGCCAGCAGTGGACTAGGTGGGACTGAAGCTTTCTTT
>TRBV18|many|-|TRBJ1-3
CASSPFPDVGNTIYF
TGTGCCAGCTCACCTTTCCCAGATGTTGGAAACACCATATATTTT
>TRBV20-1|many|TRBD2|TRBJ2-2
CSASKAGAYTGELFF
TGCAGTGCTAGCAAAGCGGGGGCATACACCGGGGAGCTGTTTTTT
>TRBV7-9|many|-|TRBJ2-5
CASSPRLERRETQYF
TGTGCCAGCAGCCCTCGACTAGAAAGAAGAGAGACCCAGTACTTC
>TRBV6-6|many|-|TRBJ1-4
CASSYREEEKLFF
TGTGCCAGCAGTTACAGGGAGGAGGAAAAACTGTTTTTT
>TRBV5-8|-|-|TRBJ1-1
CASSFGPSANTEAFF
TGTGCCAGCAGCTTCGGACCCTCAGCGAACACTGAAGCTTTCTTT
>TRBV5-6|-|TRBD1|TRBJ2-1
CASSLGQGARNEQFF
TGTGCCAGCAGCTTGGGGCAGGGGGCTCGGAATGAGCAGTTCTTC
>TRBV5-6|many|-|TRBJ1-3
CASSGDTASGNTIYF
TGTGCCAGCAGCGGGGACACAGCCTCTGGAAACACCATATATTTT
>TRBV2|many|TRBD2|TRBJ2-1
CASRDLAGGARRFF
TGTGCCAGCAGGGACCTGGCGGGGGGCGCCCGCAGGTTCTTC
>TRBV5-1|many|-|TRBJ2-3
CASSTDRSSTDTQYF
TGCGCCAGCAGTACGGACCGGTCTAGCACAGATACGCAGTATTTT
>TRBV12-3/TRBV12-4|-|TRBD2|TRBJ2-1
CASSLASGGIQFF
TGTGCCAGCAGTTTGGCTAGCGGGGGAATTCAGTTCTTC
>TRBV2|-|-|TRBJ2-5
CASSGEGVGRVDQYF
TGTGCCAGCTCTGGGGAGGGGGTGGGGCGTGTTGATCAATACTTC
>TRBV27|-|TRBD2|TRBJ2-5
CASNLGWEGQTQYF
TGTGCCAGCAACCTAGGGTGGGAGGGGCAGACCCAGTACTTC
>TRBV20-1|many|-|TRBJ1-6
CSARDRWWGSPLHF
TGCAGTGCTAGAGATCGGTGGTGGGGTTCACCCCTCCACTTT
>TRBV21-1|many|-|TRBJ2-4
CASSKLRRLTKNIQYF
TGTGCCAGCAGCAAATTAAGACGTTTGACCAAAAACATTCAGTACTTC
>TRBV2|many|-|TRBJ2-3
CASRDDGAGQGTDTQYF
TGTGCCAGCAGAGACGACGGGGCCGGGCAAGGCACAGATACGCAGTATTTT
>TRBV5-1|many|-|TRBJ2-7
CASSLRGSGSTSYEQYF
TGCGCCAGCAGCTTGAGGGGGAGCGGTTCCACATCCTACGAGCAGTACTTC
>TRBV7-2|once|-|TRBJ2-3
CASSSRGDKRTAQYF
TGTGCCAGCAGCTCGCGGGGAGACAAGCGGACGGCGCAGTATTTT
>TRBV18|few|-|TRBJ2-5
CASSKEETQYF
TGTGCCAGCTCGAAGGAAGAGACCCAGTACTTC
>TRBV7-9|many|TRBD2|TRBJ2-1
CASSTSGPAYEQFF
TGTGCCAGCAGTACTAGCGGGCCTGCCTATGAGCAGTTCTTC
>TRBV6-1|few|-|TRBJ2-2
CASSTPGGRRAGELFF
TGTGCCAGCAGTACCCCGGGGGGCAGAAGGGCCGGGGAGCTGTTTTTT
>TRBV2|-|TRBD2|TRBJ2-7
CASSGIAGGPSSYEQYF
TGTGCCAGCAGTGGTATAGCGGGGGGCCCAAGCTCCTACGAGCAGTACTTC
>TRBV20-1|many|TRBD2|TRBJ2-5
CSAGSGGDFQETQYF
TGCAGTGCTGGAAGCGGGGGAGACTTCCAAGAGACCCAGTACTTC
>TRBV6-1|many|TRBD2|TRBJ2-3
CASSGIAGGSTDTQYF
TGTGCCAGCAGTGGGATAGCGGGGGGGAGCACAGATACGCAGTATTTT
>TRBV10-3|many|-|TRBJ1-5
CAISESQGPGDPQHF
TGTGCCATCAGTGAGTCTCAGGGCCCGGGAGATCCCCAGCATTTT
>TRBV6-2/TRBV6-3|many|TRBD2|TRBJ2-7
CASSYGGRGGLPYEQYF
TGTGCCAGCAGTTACGGAGGGCGGGGGGGCCTCCCCTACGAGCAGTACTTC
>TRBV4-1|-|-|TRBJ2-7
CASSQEAVSSSPLHF
TGCGCCAGCAGCCAAGAGGCTGTGTCCTCTTCACCCCTCCACTTC
>TRBV12-3/TRBV12-4|many|-|TRBJ2-4
CASSLSRPIAKNIQYF
TGTGCCAGCAGTTTATCCCGACCGATAGCCAAAAACATTCAGTACTTC
>TRBV6-2/TRBV6-3|many|-|TRBJ2-7
CASSWTNPLSYEQYF
TGTGCCAGCAGTTGGACTAACCCACTCTCCTACGAGCAGTACTTC
>TRBV6-6|many|TRBD1|TRBJ2-2
CASSYSGQGADFDNGELFF
TGTGCCAGCAGTTACTCCGGACAGGGGGCTGATTTTGACAACGGGGAGCTGTTTTTT
>TRBV30|few|TRBD1|TRBJ2-7
CAANGQGPYEQYF
TGTGCCGCCAACGGACAGGGCCCCTACGAGCAGTACTTC
>TRBV29-1|many|-|TRBJ1-1
CSVDSRGTGMNTEAFF
TGCAGCGTTGATTCTAGGGGGACGGGGATGAACACTGAAGCTTTCTTT